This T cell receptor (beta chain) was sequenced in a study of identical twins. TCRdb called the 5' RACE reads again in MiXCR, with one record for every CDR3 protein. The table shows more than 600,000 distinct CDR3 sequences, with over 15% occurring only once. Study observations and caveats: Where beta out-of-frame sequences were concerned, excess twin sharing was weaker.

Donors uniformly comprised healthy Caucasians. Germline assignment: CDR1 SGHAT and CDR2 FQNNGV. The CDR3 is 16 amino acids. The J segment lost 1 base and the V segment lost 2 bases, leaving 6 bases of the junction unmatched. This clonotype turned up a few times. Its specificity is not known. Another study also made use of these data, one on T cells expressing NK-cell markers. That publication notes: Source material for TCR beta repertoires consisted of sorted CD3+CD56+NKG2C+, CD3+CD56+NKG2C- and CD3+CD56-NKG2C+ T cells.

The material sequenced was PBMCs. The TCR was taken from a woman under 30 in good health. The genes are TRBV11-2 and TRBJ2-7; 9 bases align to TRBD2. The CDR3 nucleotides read TGTGCCAGCAGCTTATCGCTAGCGGGACGGTCCTACGAGCAGTACTTC. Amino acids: CASSLSLAGRSYEQYF.